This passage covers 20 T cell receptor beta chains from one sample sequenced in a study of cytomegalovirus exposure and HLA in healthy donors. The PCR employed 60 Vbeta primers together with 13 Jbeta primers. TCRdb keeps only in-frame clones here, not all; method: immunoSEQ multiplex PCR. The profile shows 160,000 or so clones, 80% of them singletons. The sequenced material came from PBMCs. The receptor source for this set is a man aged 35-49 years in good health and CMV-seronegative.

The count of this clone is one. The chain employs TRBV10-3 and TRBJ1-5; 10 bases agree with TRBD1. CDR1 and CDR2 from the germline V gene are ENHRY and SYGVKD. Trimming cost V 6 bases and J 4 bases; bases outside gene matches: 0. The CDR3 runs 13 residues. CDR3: CAIRGQGNQPQHF. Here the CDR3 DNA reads TGTGCCATCAGGGGACAGGGGAATCAGCCCCAGCATTTT.

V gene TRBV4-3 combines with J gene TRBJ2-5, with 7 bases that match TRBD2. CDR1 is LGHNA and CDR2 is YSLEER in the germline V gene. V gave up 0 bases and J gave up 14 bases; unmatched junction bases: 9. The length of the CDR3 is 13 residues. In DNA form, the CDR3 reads TGCGCCAGCAGCCAAGATCCTTGGGGGGGGATATACTTC. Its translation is CASSQDPWGGIYF.

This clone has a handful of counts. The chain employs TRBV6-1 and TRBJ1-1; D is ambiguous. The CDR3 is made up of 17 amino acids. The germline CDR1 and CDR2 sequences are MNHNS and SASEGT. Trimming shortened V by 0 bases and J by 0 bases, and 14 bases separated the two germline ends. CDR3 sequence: CASSEALRHLVNTEAFF. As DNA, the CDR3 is TGTGCCAGCAGTGAAGCGTTAAGACATCTTGTGAACACTGAAGCTTTCTTT.

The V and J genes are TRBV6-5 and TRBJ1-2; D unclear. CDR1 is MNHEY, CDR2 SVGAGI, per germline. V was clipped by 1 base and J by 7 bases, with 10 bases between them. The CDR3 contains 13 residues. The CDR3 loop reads CASSYLSLGGYTF. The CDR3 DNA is TGTGCCAGCAGTTACTTATCGCTAGGTGGCTACACCTTC.

The chain's CDR3 is CASSLEDGNYEQYF. The DNA of the CDR3 is TGTGCCAGCAGCTTAGAGGACGGGAACTACGAGCAGTACTTC. The chain couples TRBV11-3 to TRBJ2-7; D may be TRBD2 (5 bases). The V end lost 0 bases, the J end lost 3 bases, and 9 bases lay between the germline ends. CDR1 is SGHNT, CDR2 YENEEA, per germline. This CDR3 has 14 amino acids. Based on the CDR3 plus reference TRBV11-3 and TRBJ2-7, the full variable domain is EAGVVQSPRYKIIEKKQPVAFWCNPISGHNTLYWYLQNLGQGPELLIRYENEEAVDDSQLPKDRFSAERLKGVDSTLKIQPAELGDSAVYLCASSLEDGNYEQYFGPGTRLTVT.

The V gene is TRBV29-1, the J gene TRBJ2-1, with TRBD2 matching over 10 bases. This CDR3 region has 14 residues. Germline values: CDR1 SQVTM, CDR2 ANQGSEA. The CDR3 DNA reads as TGCAGTTCTAGCGGGAGCAGTTCCTACAATGAGCAGTTCTTC. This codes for CSSSGSSSYNEQFF.

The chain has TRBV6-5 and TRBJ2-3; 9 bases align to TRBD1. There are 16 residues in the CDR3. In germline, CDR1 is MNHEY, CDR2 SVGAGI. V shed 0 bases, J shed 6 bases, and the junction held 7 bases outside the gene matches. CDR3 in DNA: TGTGCCAGCAGTTACTCCGGACAGGGGTTGTGGGATACGCAGTATTTT. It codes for CASSYSGQGLWDTQYF.

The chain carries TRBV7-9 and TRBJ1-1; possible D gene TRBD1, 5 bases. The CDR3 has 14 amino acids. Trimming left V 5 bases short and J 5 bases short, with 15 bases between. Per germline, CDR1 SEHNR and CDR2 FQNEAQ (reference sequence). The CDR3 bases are TGTGCCAGCAGCCCGGGGGGGATCTGGACTGAAGCTTTCTTT. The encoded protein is CASSPGGIWTEAFF.

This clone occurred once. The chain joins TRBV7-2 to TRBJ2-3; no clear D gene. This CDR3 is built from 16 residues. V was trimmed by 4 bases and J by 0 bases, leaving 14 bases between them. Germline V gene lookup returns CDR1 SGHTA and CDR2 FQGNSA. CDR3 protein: CASSSVLSASTDTQYF. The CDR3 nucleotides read TGTGCCAGCAGCTCCGTACTGAGTGCTAGCACAGATACGCAGTATTTT. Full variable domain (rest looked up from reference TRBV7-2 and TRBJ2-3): GAGVSQSPSNKVTEKGKDVELRCDPISGHTALYWYRQSLGQGLEFLIYFQGNSAPDKSGLPSDRFSAERTGGSVSTLTIQRTQQEDSAVYLCASSSVLSASTDTQYFGPGTRLTVL.

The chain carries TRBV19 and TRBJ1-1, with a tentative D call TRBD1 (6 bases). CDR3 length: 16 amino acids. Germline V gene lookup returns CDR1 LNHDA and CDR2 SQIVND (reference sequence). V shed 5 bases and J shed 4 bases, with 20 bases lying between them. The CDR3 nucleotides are TGTGCCAGTAGTCTCTGGGGCAGGGGAACGGTCACTGAAGCTTTCTTT. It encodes CASSLWGRGTVTEAFF.

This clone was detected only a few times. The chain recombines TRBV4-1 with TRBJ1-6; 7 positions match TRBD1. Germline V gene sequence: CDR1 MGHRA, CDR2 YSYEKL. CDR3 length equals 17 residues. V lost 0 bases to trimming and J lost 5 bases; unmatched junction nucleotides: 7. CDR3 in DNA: TGCGCCAGCAGCCAAGAAGTAAGGACAGGCGATAATTCACCCCTCCACTTT. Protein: CASSQEVRTGDNSPLHF.

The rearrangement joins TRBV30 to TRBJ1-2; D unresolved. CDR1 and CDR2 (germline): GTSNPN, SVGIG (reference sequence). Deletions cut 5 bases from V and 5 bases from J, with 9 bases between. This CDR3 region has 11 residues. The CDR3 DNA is TGTGCCTGGGGAGCGCTTTATGGCTACACCTTC. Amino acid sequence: CAWGALYGYTF.

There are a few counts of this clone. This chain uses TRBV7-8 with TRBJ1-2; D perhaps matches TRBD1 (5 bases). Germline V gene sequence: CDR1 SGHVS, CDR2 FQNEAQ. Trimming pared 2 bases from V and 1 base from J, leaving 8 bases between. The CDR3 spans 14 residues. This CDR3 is CASSLQGLNYGYTF. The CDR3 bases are TGTGCCAGCAGCTTACAGGGTCTTAACTATGGCTACACCTTC. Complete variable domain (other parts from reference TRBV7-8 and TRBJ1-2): GAGVSQSPRYKVAKRGQDVALRCDPISGHVSLFWYQQALGQGPEFLTYFQNEAQLDKSGLPSDRFFAERPEGSVSTLKIQRTQQEDSAVYLCASSLQGLNYGYTFGSGTRLTVV.

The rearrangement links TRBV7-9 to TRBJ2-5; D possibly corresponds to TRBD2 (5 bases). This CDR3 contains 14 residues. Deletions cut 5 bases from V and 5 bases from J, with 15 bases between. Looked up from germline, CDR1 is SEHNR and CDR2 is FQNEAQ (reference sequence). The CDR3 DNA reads TGTGCCAGCAGCACAGAGGGCAGCAGGGAGACCCAGTACTTC. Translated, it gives CASSTEGSRETQYF.

The CDR3 loop reads CASTELGATDTQYF. The CDR3 DNA reads TGTGCCAGCACCGAGTTGGGGGCCACAGATACGCAGTATTTT. The gene calls are TRBV7-2 and TRBJ2-3; D perhaps matches TRBD1 (6 bases). The CDR3 has 14 amino acids. Germline V gene lookup returns CDR1 SGHTA and CDR2 FQGNSA. The ends were cut back, 7 bases at V and 2 bases at J, with 13 bases in the middle.

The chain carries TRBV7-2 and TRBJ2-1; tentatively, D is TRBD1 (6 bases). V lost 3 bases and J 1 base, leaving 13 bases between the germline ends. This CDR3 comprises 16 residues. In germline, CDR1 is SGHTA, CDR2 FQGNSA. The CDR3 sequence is CASSFHRDPSYNEQFF. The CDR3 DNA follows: TGTGCCAGCAGCTTCCACAGGGACCCGTCCTACAATGAGCAGTTCTTC.

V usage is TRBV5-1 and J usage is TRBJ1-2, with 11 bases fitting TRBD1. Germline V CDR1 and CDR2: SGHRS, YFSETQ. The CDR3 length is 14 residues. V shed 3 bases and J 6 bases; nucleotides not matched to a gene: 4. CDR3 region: CASSSGQGGHGYTF. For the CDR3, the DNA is TGCGCCAGCAGCTCGGGACAGGGGGGTCATGGCTACACCTTC.

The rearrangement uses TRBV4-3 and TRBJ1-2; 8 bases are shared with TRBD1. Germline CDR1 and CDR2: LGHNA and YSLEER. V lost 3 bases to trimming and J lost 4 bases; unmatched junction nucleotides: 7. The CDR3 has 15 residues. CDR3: CASSQDREAIYGYTF. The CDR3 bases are TGCGCCAGCAGCCAGGACAGGGAAGCCATCTATGGCTACACCTTC.

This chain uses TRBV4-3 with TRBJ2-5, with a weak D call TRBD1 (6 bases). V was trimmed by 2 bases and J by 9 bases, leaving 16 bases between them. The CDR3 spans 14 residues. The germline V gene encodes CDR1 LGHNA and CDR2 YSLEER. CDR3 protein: CASSQRDIQGPQYF. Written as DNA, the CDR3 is TGCGCCAGCAGCCAAAGGGACATTCAGGGCCCCCAGTACTTC.

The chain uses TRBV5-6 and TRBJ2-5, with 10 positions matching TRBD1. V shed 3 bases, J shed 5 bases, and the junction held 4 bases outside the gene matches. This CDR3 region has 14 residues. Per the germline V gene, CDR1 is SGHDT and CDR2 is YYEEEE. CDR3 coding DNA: TGTGCCAGCAGCTCGGGACAGGGGATGGAGACCCAGTACTTC. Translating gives CASSSGQGMETQYF.